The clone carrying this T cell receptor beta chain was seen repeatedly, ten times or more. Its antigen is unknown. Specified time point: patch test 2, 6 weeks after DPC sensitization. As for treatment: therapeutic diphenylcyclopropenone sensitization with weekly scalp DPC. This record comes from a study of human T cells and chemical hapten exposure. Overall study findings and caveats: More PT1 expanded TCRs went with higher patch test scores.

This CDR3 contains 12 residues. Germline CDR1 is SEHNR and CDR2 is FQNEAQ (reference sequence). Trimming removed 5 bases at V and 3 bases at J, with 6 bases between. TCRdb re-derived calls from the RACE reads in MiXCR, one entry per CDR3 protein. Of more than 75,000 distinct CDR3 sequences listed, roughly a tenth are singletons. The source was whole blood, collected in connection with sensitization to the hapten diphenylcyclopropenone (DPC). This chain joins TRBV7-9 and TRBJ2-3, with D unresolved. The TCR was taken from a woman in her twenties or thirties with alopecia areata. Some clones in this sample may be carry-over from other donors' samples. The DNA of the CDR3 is TGTGCCAGCAGCCCCACGACAGATACGCAGTATTTT. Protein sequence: CASSPTTDTQYF.